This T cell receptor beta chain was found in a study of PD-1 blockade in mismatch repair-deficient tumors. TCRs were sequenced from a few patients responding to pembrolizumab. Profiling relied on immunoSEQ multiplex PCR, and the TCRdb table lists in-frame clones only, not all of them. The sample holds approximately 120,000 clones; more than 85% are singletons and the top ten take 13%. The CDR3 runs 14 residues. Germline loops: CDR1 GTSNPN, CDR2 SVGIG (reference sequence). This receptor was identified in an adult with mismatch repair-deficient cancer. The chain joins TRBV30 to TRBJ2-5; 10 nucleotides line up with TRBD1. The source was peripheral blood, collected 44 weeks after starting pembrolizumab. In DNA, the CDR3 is TGTGTCACCACCCAGGGACAGGGGTGGGAGACCCAGTACTTC. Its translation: CVTTQGQGWETQYF.